These 32 T cell receptor beta chains originate from one sample sequenced in a study of T cell changes during pregnancy in multiple sclerosis. Using immunoSEQ multiplex PCR, the repertoire was profiled, and TCRdb retains in-frame clones only, with some absent. This table holds 65,000 to 70,000 clones, around 92% found once. The sample in question was peripheral blood, obtained in the first trimester of pregnancy. These receptors were taken from a female donor with multiple sclerosis, enrolled in a pregnancy study.

The chain has TRBV7-9 and TRBJ1-4, with D unclear. This CDR3 comprises 12 residues. The germline V gene has CDR1 SEHNR and CDR2 FQNEAQ (reference sequence). The germline V and J ends were trimmed by 1 base and 7 bases, with 4 bases remaining between them. As DNA, the CDR3 is TGTGCCAGCAGCTTAGTGAGTGAAAAACTGTTTTTT. Translated: CASSLVSEKLFF.

This chain links TRBV2 with TRBJ2-3; D is perhaps TRBD1 (5 bases). Germline values: CDR1 SNHLY, CDR2 FYNNEI. CDR3 length: 13 amino acids. The V end lost 9 bases, the J end lost 2 bases, and 12 bases lay between the germline ends. CDR3 residues: CASRQSNTDTQYF. The CDR3 region has the DNA TGTGCCAGTAGACAGAGTAACACAGATACGCAGTATTTT.

This clone has only a few counts. The V gene is TRBV7-9, the J gene TRBJ2-5; 11 bases map to TRBD2. With the DNA end fitting TRBJ2-7 better, the J assignment may be wrong. Germline V lookup: CDR1 SEHNR, CDR2 FQNEAQ (reference sequence). This CDR3 comprises 15 residues. CDR3 amino acids: CASSRRLAGYNEQYF. The DNA of the CDR3 is TGTGCCAGCAGCCGACGACTAGCGGGATACAACGAGCAGTACTTC.

In this sample, this clone turned up many times. The chain joins TRBV7-9 to TRBJ1-1; a weak D match, TRBD1 (5 bases). Trimming took 5 bases from V and 3 from J, leaving 13 bases between them. The germline V gene encodes CDR1 SEHNR and CDR2 FQNEAQ (reference sequence). The CDR3 runs 14 residues. The CDR3 DNA sequence: TGTGCCAGCAGCGGGGGGACGGCGGACACTGAAGCTTTCTTT. Amino acids: CASSGGTADTEAFF.

DNA for the CDR3: TGTGCCTGGGCCTCAGGGGGCGCCGGCACAGATACGCAGTATTTT. It codes for CAWASGGAGTDTQYF. The rearrangement links TRBV30 to TRBJ2-3, with 8 bases lining up with TRBD1. The CDR3 is 15 residues long. Germline-derived CDR1 and CDR2 are GTSNPN and SVGIG (reference sequence). J was trimmed by 1 base and V by 5 bases; bases with no gene match: 8.

The V gene is TRBV5-1, the J gene TRBJ2-1; 7 bases are a match to TRBD1. The CDR3 consists of 15 residues. Per the germline V gene, CDR1 is SGHRS and CDR2 is YFSETQ. V gave up 4 bases and J gave up 4 bases; unmatched junction bases: 8. CDR3 coding DNA: TGCGCCAGCAGCCTTCCGGGACAGAGATACAATGAGCAGTTCTTC. As protein: CASSLPGQRYNEQFF.

The chain joins TRBV18 to TRBJ2-3; possible D gene TRBD1, 6 bases. Trimming left V 2 bases short and J 4 bases short, with 16 bases between. The CDR3 runs 16 residues. Germline-derived CDR1 and CDR2 are KGHSH and LQKENI. CDR3 in amino acids: CASSPVMAPGADTQYF. The DNA of the CDR3 is TGTGCCAGCTCACCAGTGATGGCGCCAGGGGCAGATACGCAGTATTTT.

This chain links TRBV27 with TRBJ1-5; D is possibly TRBD1 (6 bases). The CDR3 is 16 amino acids. The V and J ends lost 0 bases and 7 bases respectively, with 16 bases between them. The germline CDR1 and CDR2 sequences are MNHEY and SMNVEV (reference sequence). CDR3 in DNA: TGTGCCAGCAGTTTATCCCCACAGGGCTCGCAACAGCCCCAGCATTTT. It specifies CASSLSPQGSQQPQHF.

The chain recombines TRBV4-2 with TRBJ1-1; no clear D gene. Germline CDR1 LGHNA, CDR2 YNFKEQ. V was trimmed by 0 bases and J by 7 bases, leaving 15 bases between them. This CDR3 has 15 residues. In DNA, the CDR3 is TGTGCCAGCAGCCAAGAGCCGGGAGACCCCTTTGAAGCTTTCTTT. Translating gives CASSQEPGDPFEAFF.

To note about this clone: Relative to the germline gene, one junction end is altered; a read error may explain this. The genes are TRBV19 and TRBJ2-7; D remains ambiguous. Germline V gene lookup returns CDR1 LNHDA and CDR2 SQIVND (reference sequence). The CDR3 extends over 11 amino acids. CDR3 DNA: TGTGCCAGTAGTATATCCTCCGAGCAGTACTTC. This translates into CASSISSEQYF. The full variable domain, in which reference TRBV19 and TRBJ2-7 provide the parts outside the CDR3, is DGGITQSPKYLFRKEGQNVTLSCEQNLNHDAMYWYRQDPGQGLRLIYYSQIVNDFQKGDIAEGYSVSREKKESFPLTVTSAQKNPTAFYLCASSISSEQYFGPGTRLTVT.

The chain couples TRBV9 to TRBJ1-4; D is possibly TRBD1 (5 bases). Germline assignment: CDR1 SGDLS and CDR2 YYNGEE. The CDR3 is 15 residues long. V lost 4 bases and J 6 bases, leaving 16 bases between the germline ends. The CDR3 DNA sequence: TGTGCCAGCAGCCCGTCCGGGGGGAAGGATGAAAAACTGTTTTTT. It codes for CASSPSGGKDEKLFF.

The V and J genes are TRBV2 and TRBJ1-1; D gene unclear. Deletions cut 4 bases from V and 0 bases from J, with 6 bases between. The CDR3 spans 13 residues. Germline V gives CDR1 SNHLY, CDR2 FYNNEI. The CDR3 is CASSGHMNTEAFF. CDR3 nucleotides: TGTGCCAGCAGTGGACACATGAACACTGAAGCTTTCTTT.

This rearrangement joins TRBV4-1 to TRBJ2-6, with TRBD1 identical over 7 bases. The length of the CDR3 is 18 residues. V dropped 4 bases and J dropped 3; count of bases not matched to a gene: 12. Looked up from germline, CDR1 is MGHRA and CDR2 is YSYEKL. The CDR3 region is CASSPPGQSRDGANVLTF. The CDR3 nucleotides are TGCGCCAGCAGCCCGCCGGGACAGAGTCGGGATGGGGCCAACGTCCTGACTTTC.

Worth noting for this clone: At one end the junction does not follow the germline gene, possibly because of a read error. The V call is TRBV30, the J call TRBJ1-2, with 7 bases that match TRBD1. Germline assignment: CDR1 GTSNPN and CDR2 SVGIG (reference sequence). CDR3 length equals 13 residues. CDR3 nucleotide sequence: TGTGCCTGGAGCGTTGTGGCAGGGGGATTCCCTCTCTTC. It is translated as CAWSVVAGGFPLF.

The genes are TRBV6-6 and TRBJ1-2; weak D call: TRBD1 (6 bases). The CDR3 consists of 14 residues. Trimming cost V 5 bases and J 7 bases, with 17 bases left between them. Germline-derived CDR1 and CDR2 are MNHNY and SVGAGI (reference sequence). For the CDR3, the DNA is TGTGCCAGCAGTACTACCCTGACAGGCGGTGGCTACACCTTC. Its protein product is CASSTTLTGGGYTF.

The chain links TRBV6-5 to TRBJ2-7, with TRBD2 matching over 13 bases. The CDR3 has 15 residues. CDR1 and CDR2 from the germline V gene are MNHEY and SVGAGI. The V segment lost 6 bases and the J segment 4 bases; nucleotides outside the gene matches: 6. The CDR3 DNA reads as TGTGCCAGCAGGTTAACTAGCGGGAGGGGTTACGAGCAGTACTTC. This encodes CASRLTSGRGYEQYF.

The rearrangement links TRBV7-3 to TRBJ2-2; possible D gene TRBD1, 6 bases. The CDR3 is made up of 15 amino acids. CDR1 is SGHTA and CDR2 is FQGTGA in the germline V gene. V gave up 4 bases and J gave up 5 bases, with 14 bases separating them. Here the CDR3 DNA reads TGTGCCAGCAGCTCACAGGGTGTTGGGACCGGGGAGCTGTTTTTT. Its translation is CASSSQGVGTGELFF.

This clone was detected only once. The chain combines TRBV5-4 with TRBJ2-1, with TRBD2 matching over 7 bases. This CDR3 is 12 amino acids long. CDR1 SGHNT and CDR2 YYREEE come from the germline V gene (reference sequence). The junction had 5 bases not matched to a gene; V was cut back by 3 bases and J by 11 bases. The CDR3 DNA follows: TGTGCCAGCAGCTCCGGACTAGGCAAGCAGTTCTTC. It yields the protein CASSSGLGKQFF. Full variable domain (missing parts from reference TRBV5-4 and TRBJ2-1): ETGVTQSPTHLIKTRGQQVTLRCSSQSGHNTVSWYQQALGQGPQFIFQYYREEENGRGNFPPRFSGLQFPNYSSELNVNALELDDSALYLCASSSGLGKQFFGPGTRLTVL.

The chain joins TRBV28 to TRBJ1-5; 11 bases map to TRBD1. Per the germline V gene, CDR1 is MDHEN and CDR2 is SYDVKM. This CDR3 spans 15 amino acids. With V trimmed by 7 bases and J by 5 bases, 7 bases remained unmatched. The CDR3 DNA reads as TGTGCCAGCACTCCCGGGACAGGGGGATATCAGCCCCAGCATTTT. Amino acids: CASTPGTGGYQPQHF.

The chain recombines TRBV4-1 with TRBJ1-1; the match to TRBD1 covers 8 bases. CDR1 is MGHRA and CDR2 is YSYEKL in the germline V gene. The CDR3 runs 14 residues. V trimming: 4 bases; J trimming: 3 bases; junction bases outside the gene matches: 4. The CDR3 sequence is CASSLQQGDTEAFF. The CDR3 coding sequence is TGCGCCAGCAGCCTTCAACAGGGGGACACTGAAGCTTTCTTT.

This chain uses TRBV14 with TRBJ1-1, with TRBD1 matching over 7 bases. Germline CDR1 SGHDN, CDR2 FVKESK. V trimming: 4 bases; J trimming: 4 bases; junction bases outside the gene matches: 9. The CDR3 consists of 15 residues. The CDR3 sequence: CASSLLSGGGTEAFF. CDR3 coding DNA: TGTGCCAGCAGCCTACTTTCAGGGGGAGGCACTGAAGCTTTCTTT.

The J gene is TRBJ1-4, the V gene TRBV5-5; no firm D call. The V gene's germline CDR1 is SGHKS and CDR2 YYEKEE (reference sequence). V shed 1 base and J shed 0 bases, with 7 bases lying between them. This CDR3 is 15 amino acids long. CDR3 in DNA: TGTGCCAGCAGCTTGTATCCCGCAACTAATGAAAAACTGTTTTTT. It yields the protein CASSLYPATNEKLFF.

The chain recombines TRBV28 with TRBJ2-2, with TRBD1 identical over 10 bases. V shed 3 bases and J 5 bases; nucleotides not matched to a gene: 3. CDR1 and CDR2 (germline): MDHEN, SYDVKM. This CDR3 is 15 amino acids long. CDR3 protein: CASSLRQGATGELFF. The CDR3 DNA sequence: TGTGCCAGCAGTTTGAGACAGGGGGCGACCGGGGAGCTGTTTTTT.

The V call is TRBV11-3, the J call TRBJ2-1, with D perhaps TRBD1 (6 bases). Germline lookup yields CDR1 SGHNT and CDR2 YENEEA. V was cut by 5 bases and J by 1 base, with 15 bases left in between. This CDR3 has 16 amino acids. This chain's CDR3 is CASSTQGLSSYNEQFF. Written as DNA, the CDR3 is TGTGCCAGCAGCACACAGGGATTAAGTTCCTACAATGAGCAGTTCTTC.

This clone was seen a few times. The chain joins TRBV2 to TRBJ2-3; D gene ambiguous. Germline lookup yields CDR1 SNHLY and CDR2 FYNNEI. Deletions cut 6 bases from V and 6 bases from J, with 7 bases between. This CDR3 has 11 residues. Here the CDR3 reads CASSLTDTQYF. For the CDR3, the DNA is TGTGCCAGCAGCCTAACCGATACGCAGTATTTT. Complete variable domain (other parts from reference TRBV2 and TRBJ2-3): EPEVTQTPSHQVTQMGQEVILRCVPISNHLYFYWYRQILGQKVEFLVSFYNNEISEKSEIFDDQFSVERPDGSNFTLKIRSTKLEDSAMYFCASSLTDTQYFGPGTRLTVL.

V is TRBV19 and J is TRBJ2-2; 8 bases agree with TRBD2. Losses at the gene ends were 6 bases for V and 4 bases for J; bases not matched to a gene: 10. The CDR3 sequence is 16 residues long. Looked up from germline, CDR1 is LNHDA and CDR2 is SQIVND (reference sequence). The DNA of the CDR3 is TGTGCCAGTAGCCCCCTCCGGGGGGGCCGCACCGGGGAGCTGTTTTTT. Translated: CASSPLRGGRTGELFF.

On this clone: Mismatch with germline at one junction end may stem from a read error. The V gene is TRBV5-8, the J gene TRBJ1-4; TRBD1 matches 7 bases. This CDR3 comprises 11 residues. Per germline, CDR1 SGHTS and CDR2 YDEGEE. The CDR3 here is CASSLVQGGDF. The CDR3 coding sequence is TGTGCCAGCAGCTTGGTTCAGGGGGGCGATTTT. Full variable domain (remainder filled in from reference TRBV5-8 and TRBJ1-4): EAGVTQSPTHLIKTRGQQATLRCSPISGHTSVYWYQQALGLGLQFLLWYDEGEERNRGNFPPRFSGRQFPNYSSELNVNALELEDSALYLCASSLVQGGDFGSGTQLSVL.

J is TRBJ1-4 and V is TRBV2; 7 bases line up with TRBD1. The CDR3 contains 16 residues. The V and J ends lost 5 bases and 0 bases, in that order; junction bases with no gene match: 6. The germline V gene encodes CDR1 SNHLY and CDR2 FYNNEI. In DNA, the CDR3 is TGTGCCAGCAGTTATTACGACAGGGCAACTAATGAAAAACTGTTTTTT. It encodes CASSYYDRATNEKLFF.

The V call is TRBV28, the J call TRBJ2-5, with 7 bases that match TRBD1. The CDR3 length is 14 residues. CDR1 and CDR2 from the germline V gene are MDHEN and SYDVKM. V gave up 3 bases and J gave up 4 bases; unmatched junction bases: 5. CDR3 in DNA: TGTGCCAGCAGTTTTGGTAGGGGGCGAGAGACCCAGTACTTC. Amino acids: CASSFGRGRETQYF.

This chain links TRBV6-6 with TRBJ1-5, with D possibly being TRBD1 (5 bases). Germline assignment: CDR1 MNHNY and CDR2 SVGAGI (reference sequence). V was trimmed by 1 base and J by 16 bases, leaving 17 bases between them. The CDR3 has 13 residues. The CDR3 loop is CASSYLSRDWLHF. The CDR3 nucleotides read TGTGCCAGCAGTTACTTGAGCCGGGACTGGCTCCATTTT.

The rearrangement links TRBV12-1 to TRBJ1-5; the table's D gene call, TRBD1, was not cross checked with the DNA. TRBV12-1 represents a pseudogene. The CDR3 length is 13 residues. The CDR3 loop reads CASSFGRVQPQHF. The CDR3, as DNA: TGTGCCAGCAGCTTTGGCAGGGTTCAGCCCCAGCATTTT.

The chain carries TRBV7-3 and TRBJ2-3, with 8 bases aligning to TRBD2. Germline values: CDR1 SGHTA, CDR2 FQGTGA. Trimming took 4 bases from V and 5 from J; bases not matched to a gene: 17. This CDR3 comprises 18 residues. The CDR3 sequence is CASSSKIPGRAEGDTQYF. The CDR3, as DNA: TGTGCCAGCAGCTCCAAGATCCCCGGGAGGGCCGAGGGAGATACGCAGTATTTT.